The text below deals with one T cell receptor beta chain. Enrollment of patients from Seattle took place during active infection, with longitudinal follow-up. This specimen comes from a study of blood T cell repertoires in COVID-19. Study details: The origin of the acute and convalescent COVID-19 samples was the United States, Italy and Spain.

The authors' processing: Estimation of nucleated cell counts relied on the amplification of reference gene primers. Produced via immunoSEQ multiplex PCR; TCRdb's table is partial and in-frame only. V, J and clone size are taken as reported in that table, and D and trimming were inferred from the DNA itself. The sample has around 140,000 clones, 84% seen once. The source material was peripheral blood. This TCR derives from a man aged 25 to 40 with COVID-19, enrolled during active disease.

For the CDR3, the DNA is TGCGCCAGCAGAATTAGCGGAACTAGCACAGATACGCAGTATTTT. It yields the protein CASRISGTSTDTQYF. The chain employs TRBV5-1 and TRBJ2-3; D is possibly TRBD2 (6 bases). V lost 5 bases to trimming and J lost 0 bases, with 13 bases between them. Germline V gives CDR1 SGHRS, CDR2 YFSETQ. This CDR3 is 15 amino acids long.